The 9 T cell receptor beta chains in this list originate from one sample, sequenced in a study of blood T cell repertoires in COVID-19. Profiled with immunoSEQ multiplex PCR; TCRdb holds only in-frame clones, not every one. The table has approximately 160,000 clones, about 86% seen once; the top ten hold roughly 7%. The sample taken for sequencing was peripheral blood. The source of these receptors is a man aged 50-60 years with active or convalescent COVID-19.

The chain uses TRBV9 and TRBJ2-7; 10 nucleotides line up with TRBD1. The trim removed 2 bases at V and 3 bases at J, leaving 8 bases unmatched. Germline lookup yields CDR1 SGDLS and CDR2 YYNGEE. The CDR3 contains 16 residues. CDR3 loop: CASSVAGTGDFYEQYF. CDR3 bases: TGTGCCAGCAGCGTGGCCGGGACAGGGGACTTCTACGAGCAGTACTTC.

The genes are TRBV27 and TRBJ2-1; TRBD1 aligns across 8 bases. Germline trimming cut 3 bases from V and 3 bases from J; bases unmatched to any gene: 13. CDR3 size: 18 residues. Germline CDR1 is MNHEY and CDR2 is SMNVEV (reference sequence). In DNA, the CDR3 is TGTGCCAGCAGTTTTCTGTCACGAACGGGACAGGTCTACAATGAGCAGTTCTTC. Translating it yields CASSFLSRTGQVYNEQFF.

The CDR3 region has the DNA TGTGCCAGCAGTGGAGCCAGGGGCCTTCCTGGCACTGAAGCTTTCTTT. Translated, it gives CASSGARGLPGTEAFF. The chain couples TRBV25-1 to TRBJ1-1; a possible D gene is TRBD1 (6 bases). V was pared by 4 bases and J by 4 bases, with 19 bases between. The CDR3 sequence is 16 residues long. Looked up from germline, CDR1 is MGHDK and CDR2 is SYGVNS.

The genes are TRBV19 and TRBJ1-5, with D hard to call. CDR1 and CDR2 (germline): LNHDA, SQIVND (reference sequence). With 3 bases removed from V and 3 bases from J, the gap between germline ends came to 12 bases. This CDR3 has 15 amino acids. CDR3 in amino acids: CASSMSQVPNQPQHF. Written as DNA, the CDR3 is TGTGCCAGTAGTATGTCCCAGGTACCCAATCAGCCCCAGCATTTT.

The chain has TRBV7-2 and TRBJ1-2; tentative D call: TRBD1 (6 bases). This CDR3 is 13 amino acids long. CDR1 is SGHTA and CDR2 is FQGNSA in the germline V gene. The V end was cut by 6 bases, the J end by 4 bases, with 12 bases between. The CDR3 loop reads CASSSNRVYGYTF. The DNA for the CDR3 is TGTGCCAGCAGTTCAAACAGGGTCTATGGCTACACCTTC. The full variable domain, its missing parts supplied by reference TRBV7-2 and TRBJ1-2, is GAGVSQSPSNKVTEKGKDVELRCDPISGHTALYWYRQSLGQGLEFLIYFQGNSAPDKSGLPSDRFSAERTGGSVSTLTIQRTQQEDSAVYLCASSSNRVYGYTFGSGTRLTVV.

V usage is TRBV7-2 and J usage is TRBJ1-3, with TRBD1 matching over 8 bases. V lost 5 bases and J lost 4; bases outside the gene matches: 7. This CDR3 contains 15 residues. The germline gives CDR1 SGHTA, CDR2 FQGNSA. In DNA form, the CDR3 reads TGTGCCAGCAGCATTCCGGGACAGGAGGGAAACACCATATATTTT. Amino acid sequence: CASSIPGQEGNTIYF.

The chain is built from TRBV27 and TRBJ2-3, with a weak D call TRBD2 (6 bases). Germline V lookup: CDR1 MNHEY, CDR2 SMNVEV (reference sequence). The V and J ends lost 6 bases and 1 base respectively, with 17 bases between them. There are 16 residues in the CDR3. Written as DNA, the CDR3 is TGTGCCAGCAGCTCTAGACTAGTGAGCGGCACAGATACGCAGTATTTT. This translates into CASSSRLVSGTDTQYF.

The chain employs TRBV27 and TRBJ2-3; TRBD1 matches at 7 bases. The CDR3 length is 16 residues. Germline V gives CDR1 MNHEY, CDR2 SMNVEV (reference sequence). The V gene end was trimmed by 5 bases and the J gene end by 4 bases; junction bases not matched to a gene: 12. The CDR3 coding sequence is TGTGCCAGCAGTACAACAGGGGCATTTAGGTCAGATACGCAGTATTTT. It encodes CASSTTGAFRSDTQYF.

The chain uses TRBV27 and TRBJ1-6; 7 bases are shared with TRBD1. This CDR3 has 16 residues. The V gene's germline CDR1 is MNHEY and CDR2 SMNVEV (reference sequence). Trimming at V came to 5 bases and at J to 0 bases, leaving 4 bases not matched to a gene. CDR3 region: CASSPGTDSYNSPLHF. DNA for the CDR3: TGTGCCAGCAGTCCCGGGACAGACTCCTATAATTCACCCCTCCACTTT.